A selection of T cell receptor beta chains follows, all from one sample in a study of T cell responses to AZD1222 COVID-19 vaccine. The repertoire was sequenced with immunoSEQ multiplex PCR; TCRdb's copy has only in-frame clones and lacks some. This table has tens of thousands of clones, approximately 90% appearing once. The material was peripheral blood, obtained 28 days after the second AZD1222 dose. All receptors come from an adult who received the AZD1222 COVID-19 vaccine. Both conserved end residues are part of each CDR3. D genes are given only for firm matches. Part of the rows lack a size; the others show once, few, many or a class for expanded clones.

j_gene,abundance,d_gene,v_gene,CDR3aa,CDR3nt
TRBJ2-5,-,TRBD2,TRBV5-6,CASSDVSGRHHETQYF,TGTGCCAGCAGCGACGTTAGCGGGAGGCACCATGAGACCCAGTACTTC
TRBJ2-7,-,-,TRBV6-5,CASSYSARRSSYEQYF,TGTGCCAGCAGTTACTCGGCCAGGAGATCCTCCTACGAGCAGTACTTC
TRBJ1-4,-,-,TRBV5-5,CASSLGRLTGTLTEKLFF,TGTGCCAGCAGCCTGGGACGGCTTACAGGGACCCTTACTGAAAAACTGTTTTTT
TRBJ2-1,-,-,TRBV7-9,CTPSVMPYNEQFF,TGTACACCGTCAGTGATGCCCTACAATGAGCAGTTCTTC
TRBJ1-5,-,-,TRBV9,CASSVDGGLQPQHF,TGTGCCAGCAGCGTAGACGGGGGCTTGCAGCCCCAGCATTTT
TRBJ1-3,once,-,TRBV12-3/TRBV12-4,CAISTSGNTIYF,TGTGCCATCTCGACTTCTGGAAACACCATATATTTT
TRBJ2-3,-,-,TRBV30,CAWGTTDTQYF,TGTGCCTGGGGGACCACAGATACGCAGTATTTT
TRBJ2-1,-,TRBD1,TRBV30,CAWSVPPPLRQGISNEQFF,TGTGCCTGGAGTGTACCCCCACCGTTGAGACAGGGGATATCCAATGAGCAGTTCTTC
TRBJ2-5,-,TRBD1,TRBV6-2/TRBV6-3,CASSTPLTGGQTQYF,TGTGCCAGCAGCACTCCTCTGACAGGGGGGCAGACCCAGTACTTC
TRBJ2-3,-,-,TRBV7-8,CASSLSGGSGTDTQYF,TGTGCCAGCAGCTTAAGTGGGGGCTCGGGCACAGATACGCAGTATTTT
TRBJ2-1,-,-,TRBV25-1,CASSENGGLYNEQFF,TGTGCCAGCAGTGAAAACGGGGGATTGTACAATGAGCAGTTCTTC
TRBJ2-1,-,TRBD2,TRBV6-1,CASSENKVSGGYNEQFF,TGTGCCAGCAGTGAAAATAAGGTCAGCGGGGGATACAATGAGCAGTTCTTC
TRBJ2-3,-,-,TRBV11-2,CASSLSEDTQYF,TGTGCCAGCAGCTTATCCGAAGATACGCAGTATTTT
TRBJ2-7,-,-,TRBV11-3,CASSLVGSSLYEQYF,TGTGCCAGCAGCTTAGTAGGGTCTAGCTTATACGAGCAGTACTTC
TRBJ2-7,-,TRBD2,TRBV5-4,CASSFRLAGGPRPSYEQYF,TGTGCCAGCAGCTTTCGACTAGCGGGGGGGCCGAGACCATCCTACGAGCAGTACTTC
TRBJ2-3,-,-,TRBV1,CTSSLREPILDTQYF,TGCACCAGCAGCCTCCGGGAACCCATTCTAGATACGCAGTATTTT
TRBJ1-2,-,TRBD1,TRBV5-4,CASSLAGQENGYTF,TGTGCCAGCAGCTTGGCGGGACAGGAAAATGGCTACACCTTC